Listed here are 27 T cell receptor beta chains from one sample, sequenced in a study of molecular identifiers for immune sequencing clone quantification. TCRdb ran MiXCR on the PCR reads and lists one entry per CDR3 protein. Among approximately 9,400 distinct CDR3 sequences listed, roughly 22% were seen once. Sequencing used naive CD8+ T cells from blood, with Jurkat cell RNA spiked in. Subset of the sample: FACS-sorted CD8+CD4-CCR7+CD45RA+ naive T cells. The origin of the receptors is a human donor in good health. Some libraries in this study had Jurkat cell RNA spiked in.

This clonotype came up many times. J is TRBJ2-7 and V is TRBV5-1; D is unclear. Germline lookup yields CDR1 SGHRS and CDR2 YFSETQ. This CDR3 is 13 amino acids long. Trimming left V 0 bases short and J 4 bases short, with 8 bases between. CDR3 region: CASSLVGVYEQYF. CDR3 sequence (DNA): TGCGCCAGCAGCTTGGTGGGCGTGTACGAGCAGTACTTC.

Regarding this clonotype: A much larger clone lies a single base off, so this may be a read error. CDR3 region: CAWRGKTVIFLSLSSCNSPLHF. The CDR3 coding sequence is TGTGCCTGGAGAGGGAAGACAGTAATATTTCTCTCATTGAGCTCCTGTAATTCACCCCTCCACTTT. J is TRBJ1-6 and V is TRBV30; tentative D call: TRBD1 (5 bases). Germline-derived CDR1 and CDR2 are GTSNPN and SVGIG (reference sequence). CDR3 length: 22 residues.

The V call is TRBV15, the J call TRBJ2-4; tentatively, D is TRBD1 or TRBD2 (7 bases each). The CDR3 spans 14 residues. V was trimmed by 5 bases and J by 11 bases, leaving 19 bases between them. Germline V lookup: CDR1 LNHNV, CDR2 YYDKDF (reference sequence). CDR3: CATSPGGVGSVQYF. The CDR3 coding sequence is TGTGCCACCAGCCCAGGGGGGGTGGGGAGCGTTCAGTACTTC.

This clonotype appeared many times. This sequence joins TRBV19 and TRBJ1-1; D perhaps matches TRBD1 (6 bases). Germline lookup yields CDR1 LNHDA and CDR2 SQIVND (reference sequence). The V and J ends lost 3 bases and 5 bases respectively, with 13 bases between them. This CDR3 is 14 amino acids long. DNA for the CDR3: TGTGCCAGTAGTATCCAGGGGCTGAGGACTGAAGCTTTCTTT. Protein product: CASSIQGLRTEAFF. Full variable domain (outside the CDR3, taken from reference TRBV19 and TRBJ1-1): DGGITQSPKYLFRKEGQNVTLSCEQNLNHDAMYWYRQDPGQGLRLIYYSQIVNDFQKGDIAEGYSVSREKKESFPLTVTSAQKNPTAFYLCASSIQGLRTEAFFGQGTRLTVV.

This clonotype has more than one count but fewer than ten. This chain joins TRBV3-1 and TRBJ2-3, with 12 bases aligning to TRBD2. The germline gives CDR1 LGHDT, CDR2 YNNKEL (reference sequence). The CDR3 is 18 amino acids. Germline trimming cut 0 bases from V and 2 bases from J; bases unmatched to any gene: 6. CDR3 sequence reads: CASSQDRGLAGPTDTQYF. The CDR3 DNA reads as TGTGCCAGCAGCCAAGATCGAGGACTAGCGGGACCCACAGATACGCAGTATTTT.

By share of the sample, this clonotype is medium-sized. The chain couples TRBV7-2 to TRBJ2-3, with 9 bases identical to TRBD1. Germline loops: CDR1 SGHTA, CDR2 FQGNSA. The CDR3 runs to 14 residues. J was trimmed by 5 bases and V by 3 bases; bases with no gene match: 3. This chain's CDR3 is CASSLDRGGDTQYF. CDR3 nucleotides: TGTGCCAGCAGCTTGGACAGGGGCGGAGATACGCAGTATTTT.

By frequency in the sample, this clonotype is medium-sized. The CDR3 DNA follows: TGTGCCAGCAGCTTTGGACAGGGCACAGATACGCAGTATTTT. Its protein is CASSFGQGTDTQYF. The chain uses TRBV13 and TRBJ2-3; TRBD1 matches 7 bases. The CDR3 is 14 amino acids. Trimming took 3 bases from V and 1 from J; bases not matched to a gene: 1. From germline, CDR1 is PRHDT and CDR2 FYEKMQ (reference sequence).

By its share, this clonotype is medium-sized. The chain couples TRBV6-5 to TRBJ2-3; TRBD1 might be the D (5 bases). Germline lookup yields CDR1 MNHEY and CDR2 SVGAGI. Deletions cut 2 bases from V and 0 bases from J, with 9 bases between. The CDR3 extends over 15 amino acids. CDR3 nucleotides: TGTGCCAGCAGTTACCGGCAGGGAAGCACAGATACGCAGTATTTT. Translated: CASSYRQGSTDTQYF.

The CDR3 reads CASSAMGLQFF. The DNA for the CDR3 is TGTGCCAGCAGCGCAATGGGGCTGCAGTTCTTC. This chain links TRBV11-3 with TRBJ2-1; D may be TRBD1 (5 bases). This CDR3 is 11 amino acids long. Deletions cut 5 bases from V and 12 bases from J, with 11 bases between. CDR1 and CDR2 (germline): SGHNT, YENEEA.

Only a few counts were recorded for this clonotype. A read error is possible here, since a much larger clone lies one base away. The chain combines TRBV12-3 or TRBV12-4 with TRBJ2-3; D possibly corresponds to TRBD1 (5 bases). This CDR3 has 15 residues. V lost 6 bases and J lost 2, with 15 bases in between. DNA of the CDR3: TGTGCCAGCAGCCCCGGAAGGGGCAACACAGATACGCAGTATTTT. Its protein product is CASSPGRGNTDTQYF.

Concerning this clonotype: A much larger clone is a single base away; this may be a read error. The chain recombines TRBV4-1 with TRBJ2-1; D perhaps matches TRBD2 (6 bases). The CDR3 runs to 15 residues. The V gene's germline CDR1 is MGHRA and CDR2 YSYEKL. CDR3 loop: CARSQVEGPSDEQFF. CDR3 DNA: TGCGCCCGCAGCCAAGTGGAGGGCCCGAGCGATGAGCAGTTCTTC.

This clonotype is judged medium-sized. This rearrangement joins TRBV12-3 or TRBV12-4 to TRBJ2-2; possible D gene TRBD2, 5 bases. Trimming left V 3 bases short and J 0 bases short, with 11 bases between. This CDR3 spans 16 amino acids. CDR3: CASSLRGPANTGELFF. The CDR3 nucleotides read TGTGCCAGCAGTTTGAGAGGGCCCGCGAACACCGGGGAGCTGTTTTTT.

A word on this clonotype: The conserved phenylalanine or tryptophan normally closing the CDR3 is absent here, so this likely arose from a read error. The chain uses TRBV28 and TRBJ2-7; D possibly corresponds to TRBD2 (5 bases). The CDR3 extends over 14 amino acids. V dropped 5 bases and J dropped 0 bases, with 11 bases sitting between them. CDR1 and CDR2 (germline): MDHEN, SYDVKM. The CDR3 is CASSPRAVSYEQYL. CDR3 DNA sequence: TGTGCCAGCAGTCCCCGAGCGGTCTCCTACGAGCAGTACCTC.

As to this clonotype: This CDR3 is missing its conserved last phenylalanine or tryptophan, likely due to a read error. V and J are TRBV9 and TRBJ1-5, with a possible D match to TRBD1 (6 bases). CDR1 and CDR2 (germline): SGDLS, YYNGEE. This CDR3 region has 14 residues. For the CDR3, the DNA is TGTGCCAGCAGCCCAGGACAGAGCTATCAGCGCCAGCATGTT. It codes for CASSPGQSYQRQHV.

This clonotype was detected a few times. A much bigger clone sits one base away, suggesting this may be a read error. The CDR3 DNA reads as TGTGCCATCAGGGGTGGGGCAAGCACAGATACGCAGTGTTTT. Its translation is CAIRGGASTDTQCF. This chain joins TRBV10-3 and TRBJ2-3, with D maybe TRBD1 (5 bases). Per the germline V gene, CDR1 is ENHRY and CDR2 is SYGVKD. The CDR3 length is 14 residues.

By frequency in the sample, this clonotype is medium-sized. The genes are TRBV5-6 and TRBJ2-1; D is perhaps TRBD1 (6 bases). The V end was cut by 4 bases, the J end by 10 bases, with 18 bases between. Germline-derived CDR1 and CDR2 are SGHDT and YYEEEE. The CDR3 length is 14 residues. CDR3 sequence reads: CASSQDRLWPEQFF. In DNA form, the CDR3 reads TGTGCCAGCAGCCAGGACAGACTCTGGCCCGAGCAGTTCTTC.

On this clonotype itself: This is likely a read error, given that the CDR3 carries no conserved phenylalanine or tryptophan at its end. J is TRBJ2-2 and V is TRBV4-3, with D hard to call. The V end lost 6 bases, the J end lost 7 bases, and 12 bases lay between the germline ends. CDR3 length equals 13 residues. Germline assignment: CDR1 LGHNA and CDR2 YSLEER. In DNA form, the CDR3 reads TGCGCCAGCAGGGAGCATGGTAACGGGGAGCTGTTTCTT. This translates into CASREHGNGELFL.

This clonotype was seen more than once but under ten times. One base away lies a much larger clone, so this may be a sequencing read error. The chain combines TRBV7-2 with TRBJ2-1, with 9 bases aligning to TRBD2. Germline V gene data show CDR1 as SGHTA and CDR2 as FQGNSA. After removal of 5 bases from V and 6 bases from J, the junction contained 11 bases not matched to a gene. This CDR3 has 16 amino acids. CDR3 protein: CASSPAIAGDPNEQFF. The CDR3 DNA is TGTGCCAGCAGCCCCGCGATAGCGGGAGATCCCAATGAGCAGTTCTTC.

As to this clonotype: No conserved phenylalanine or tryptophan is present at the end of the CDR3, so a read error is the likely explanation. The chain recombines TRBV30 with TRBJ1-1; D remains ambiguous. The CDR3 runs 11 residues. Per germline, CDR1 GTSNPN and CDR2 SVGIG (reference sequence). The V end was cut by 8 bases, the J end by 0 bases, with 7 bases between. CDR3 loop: CAAVVNTEAFL. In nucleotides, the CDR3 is TGTGCCGCGGTGGTGAACACTGAAGCTTTCTTA.

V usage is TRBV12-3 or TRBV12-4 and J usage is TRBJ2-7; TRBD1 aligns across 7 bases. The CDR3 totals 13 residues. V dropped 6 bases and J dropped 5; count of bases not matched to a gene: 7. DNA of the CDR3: TGTGCCAGCAGCTACCGGGACAGTCACGAGCAGTACTTC. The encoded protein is CASSYRDSHEQYF.

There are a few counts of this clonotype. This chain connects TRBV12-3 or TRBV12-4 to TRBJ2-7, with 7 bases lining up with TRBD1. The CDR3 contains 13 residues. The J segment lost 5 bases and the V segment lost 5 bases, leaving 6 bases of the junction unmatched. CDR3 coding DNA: TGTGCCAGCAGTCCAGGGACAGTCGACGAGCAGTACTTC. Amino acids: CASSPGTVDEQYF.

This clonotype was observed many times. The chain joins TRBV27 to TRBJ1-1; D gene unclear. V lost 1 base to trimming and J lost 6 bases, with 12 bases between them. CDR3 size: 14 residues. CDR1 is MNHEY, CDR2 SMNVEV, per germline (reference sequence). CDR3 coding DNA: TGTGCCAGCAGTTTATATGTCTCCGGGGCTGAAGCTTTCTTT. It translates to CASSLYVSGAEAFF.

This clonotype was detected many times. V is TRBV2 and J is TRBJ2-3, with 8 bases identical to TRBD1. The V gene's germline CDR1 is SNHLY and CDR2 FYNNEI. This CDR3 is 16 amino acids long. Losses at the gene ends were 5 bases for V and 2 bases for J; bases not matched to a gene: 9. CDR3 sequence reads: CASSSSDREVTDTQYF. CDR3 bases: TGTGCCAGCAGTTCATCGGACAGGGAGGTCACAGATACGCAGTATTTT.

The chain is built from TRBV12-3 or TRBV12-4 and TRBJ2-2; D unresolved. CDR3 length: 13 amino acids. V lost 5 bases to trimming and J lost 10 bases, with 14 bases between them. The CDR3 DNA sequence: TGTGCCAGCAGTAGCACAGTGCCCGTGGAGCTGTTTTTT. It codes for CASSSTVPVELFF.

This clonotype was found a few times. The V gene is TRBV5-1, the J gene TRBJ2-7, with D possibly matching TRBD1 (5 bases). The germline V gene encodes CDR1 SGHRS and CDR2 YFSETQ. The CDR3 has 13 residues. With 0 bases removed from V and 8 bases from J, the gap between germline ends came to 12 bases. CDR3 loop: CASSLVTGYKQYF. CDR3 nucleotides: TGCGCCAGCAGCTTGGTAACAGGATACAAGCAGTACTTC.

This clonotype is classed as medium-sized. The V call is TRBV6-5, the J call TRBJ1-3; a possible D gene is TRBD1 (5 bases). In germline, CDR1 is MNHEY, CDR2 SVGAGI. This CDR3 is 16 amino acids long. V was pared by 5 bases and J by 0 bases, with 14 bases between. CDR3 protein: CASSPRTLVSGNTIYF. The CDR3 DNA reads TGTGCCAGCAGTCCACGGACACTGGTCTCTGGAAACACCATATATTTT.

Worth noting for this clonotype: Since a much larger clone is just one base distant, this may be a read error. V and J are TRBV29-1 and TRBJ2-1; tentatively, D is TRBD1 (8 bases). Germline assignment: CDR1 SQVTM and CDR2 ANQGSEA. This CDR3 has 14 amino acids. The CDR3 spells CSVESDRDYNEQLF. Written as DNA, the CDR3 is TGCAGCGTTGAGTCGGACAGGGACTACAATGAGCAGCTCTTC.